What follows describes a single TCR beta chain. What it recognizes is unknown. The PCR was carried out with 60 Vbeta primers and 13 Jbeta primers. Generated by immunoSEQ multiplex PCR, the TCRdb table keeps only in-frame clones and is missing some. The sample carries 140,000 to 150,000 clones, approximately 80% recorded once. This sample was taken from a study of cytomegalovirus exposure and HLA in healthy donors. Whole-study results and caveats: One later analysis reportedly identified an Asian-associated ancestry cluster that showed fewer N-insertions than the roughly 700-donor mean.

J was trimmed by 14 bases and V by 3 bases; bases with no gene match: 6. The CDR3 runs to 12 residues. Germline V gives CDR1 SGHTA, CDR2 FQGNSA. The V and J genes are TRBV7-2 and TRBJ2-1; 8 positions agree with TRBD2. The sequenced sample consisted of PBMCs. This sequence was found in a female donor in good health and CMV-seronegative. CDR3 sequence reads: CASSFQAGVEFF. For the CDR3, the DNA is TGTGCCAGCAGCTTCCAAGCGGGAGTGGAGTTCTTC.